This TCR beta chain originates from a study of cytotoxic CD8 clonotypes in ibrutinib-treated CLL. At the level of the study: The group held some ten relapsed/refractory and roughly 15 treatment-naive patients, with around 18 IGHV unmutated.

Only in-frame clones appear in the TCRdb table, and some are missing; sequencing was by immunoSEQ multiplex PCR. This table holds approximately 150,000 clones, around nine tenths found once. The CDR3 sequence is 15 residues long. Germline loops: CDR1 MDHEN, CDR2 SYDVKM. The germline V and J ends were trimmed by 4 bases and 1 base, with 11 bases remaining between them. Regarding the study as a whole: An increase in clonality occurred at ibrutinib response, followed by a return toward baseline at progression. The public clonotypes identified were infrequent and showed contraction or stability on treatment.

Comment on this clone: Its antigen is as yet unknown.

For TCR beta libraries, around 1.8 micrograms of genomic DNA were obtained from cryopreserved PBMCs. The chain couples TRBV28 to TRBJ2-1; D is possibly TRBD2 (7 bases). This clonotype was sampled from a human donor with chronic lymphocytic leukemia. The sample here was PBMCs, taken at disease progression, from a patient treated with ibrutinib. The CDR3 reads CASSSRGASYNEQFF. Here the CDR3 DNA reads TGTGCCAGCAGTTCCCGGGGGGCGTCCTACAATGAGCAGTTCTTC.